This T cell receptor (beta chain) was recovered during a study of human T cells and chemical hapten exposure. Study-level background: Across samples, TCR yields varied, mostly owing to small differences in pooled library volumes.

Via MiXCR, TCRdb re-called the RACE reads, giving one row per CDR3 protein. The sample yields fewer than 200,000 distinct CDR3 sequences, around 20% seen once. This CDR3 comprises 13 residues. Trimming pared 2 bases from V and 7 bases from J, leaving 9 bases between. Germline CDR1 SGHRS, CDR2 YFSETQ. Findings and limits, study-wide: Each of the donors had alopecia, so their immune responses may not resemble those of healthy people. Expanded TCRs created a significantly greater count of big CDR3 similarity clusters than controls did. TCRs at high frequency, those above 1 in 1000, did not change with DPC sensitization.

Time point reported: patch test 1, 2 weeks after DPC sensitization. Regarding treatment: therapeutic diphenylcyclopropenone sensitization with weekly scalp DPC. Regarding this clonotype: Its antigen is as yet unknown.

This specimen was whole blood, taken in connection with sensitization to the hapten diphenylcyclopropenone (DPC). The V and J genes are TRBV5-1 and TRBJ2-2; tentative D call: TRBD1 (5 bases). The receptor comes from a woman between 50 and 59 years old with alopecia areata. Some clones in this sample may be carry-over from other donors' samples. CDR3 coding DNA: TGCGCCAGCAGCTTCCAGGGAAACGGGGAGCTGTTTTTT. Protein product: CASSFQGNGELFF.